This TCR beta chain was found in a study of T cell changes during pregnancy in multiple sclerosis. Germline V CDR1 and CDR2: SGHRS, YFSETQ. The ends lost 3 bases at V and 3 bases at J; junction bases unmatched: 2. CDR3 length equals 13 residues. Profiled with immunoSEQ multiplex PCR; TCRdb holds only in-frame clones, not every one. This sample has 43,000 or so clones; 80% to 90% occur once, and the top ten carry around 2%. The source material was peripheral blood, sampled in the first trimester of pregnancy. This sequence joins TRBV5-1 and TRBJ1-2; 7 positions match TRBD1. This sequence was found in a female donor with multiple sclerosis, enrolled in a pregnancy study. The CDR3 sequence: CASSSQGDYGYTF. The CDR3 DNA sequence: TGCGCCAGCAGCTCGCAGGGGGACTATGGCTACACCTTC. Drawing the rest from reference TRBV5-1 and TRBJ1-2, the complete variable domain is KAGVTQTPRYLIKTRGQQVTLSCSPISGHRSVSWYQQTPGQGLQFLFEYFSETQRNKGNFPGRFSGRQFSNSRSEMNVSTLELGDSALYLCASSSQGDYGYTFGSGTRLTVV.